This TCR beta chain was sequenced in a study of human T cells and chemical hapten exposure. Study in general: Slight volume differences across pooled libraries mainly accounted for varying per-sample TCR yields.

Indicated time point: patch test 1, 2 weeks after DPC sensitization. Specified treatment: therapeutic diphenylcyclopropenone sensitization with weekly scalp DPC. This clonotype showed up many times. One entry per CDR3 protein results from TCRdb running MiXCR on the RACE reads. The sample lists around 110,000 distinct CDR3 sequences, around 10% occurring once. Germline CDR1 and CDR2: SGHVS and FQNEAQ. This CDR3 contains 13 residues. Trimming took off 4 bases at V and 2 bases at J, with 9 bases between the two ends. The clonotype was recovered from a woman between 50 and 59 years old with alopecia areata. Some clones in this sample may be carry-over from other donors' samples. The rearrangement uses TRBV7-8 and TRBJ2-7, with D possibly being TRBD1 (6 bases). Sequenced material: whole blood, taken in connection with sensitization to the hapten diphenylcyclopropenone (DPC). The CDR3 is CASSYGQTYEQYF. In DNA form, the CDR3 reads TGTGCCAGCAGCTATGGACAGACCTACGAGCAGTACTTC.